These 25 T cell receptor beta chains came from one sample sequenced in a study of T cell responses to AZD1222 COVID-19 vaccine (dated by TCRdb to about 2021). This specimen's time point label, interpreted: baseline before first vaccination. The protocol used for the library was the immunoSEQ multiplex PCR assay. Imported from immuneACCESS, the table was reduced by TCRdb to in-frame sequences with V and J called. These copies leave out some clones; in studies compared against another copy, an unresolved V gene accounts for under half, and the cause of the remainder is not known. This sample lists around 110,000 clones; 85% to 95% were detected once. The top ten constitute about 2.7% of the sample. Here the sequenced sample was peripheral blood, taken on day 0 of AZD1222 vaccination. These receptors all stem from an adult in good health.

The V gene is TRBV29-1, the J gene TRBJ2-7, with 11 bases identical to TRBD1. Germline V gives CDR1 SQVTM, CDR2 ANQGSEA. The V gene end was trimmed by 0 bases and the J gene end by 2 bases; junction bases not matched to a gene: 3. The CDR3 is 15 residues long. The CDR3: CSVEDGQGAPYEQYF. CDR3 in DNA: TGCAGCGTTGAAGACGGACAGGGGGCCCCCTACGAGCAGTACTTC.

The chain employs TRBV27 and TRBJ2-7; D remains unclear. V lost 2 bases, J lost 1 base, and 12 bases lay in between. From germline, CDR1 is MNHEY and CDR2 SMNVEV (reference sequence). This CDR3 is 15 amino acids long. The CDR3 region is CASSLNRDKSYEQYF. CDR3 nucleotide sequence: TGTGCCAGCAGTTTAAACCGAGACAAATCCTACGAGCAGTACTTC.

The chain recombines TRBV6-6 with TRBJ1-1; D call uncertain. Trimming left V 5 bases short and J 4 bases short, with 8 bases between. Germline V lookup: CDR1 MNHNY, CDR2 SVGAGI (reference sequence). This CDR3 contains 12 residues. CDR3 loop: CASSEYVTEAFF. Written as DNA, the CDR3 is TGTGCCAGCAGTGAGTACGTCACTGAAGCTTTCTTT.

The chain combines TRBV15 with TRBJ2-1, with D perhaps matching TRBD1 (6 bases). The CDR3 sequence is 16 residues long. Germline V lookup: CDR1 LNHNV, CDR2 YYDKDF (reference sequence). V was cut by 3 bases and J by 4 bases, with 16 bases left in between. This CDR3 is CATSRPGGQLYNEQFF. DNA of the CDR3: TGTGCCACCAGCAGGCCCGGAGGACAGCTATACAATGAGCAGTTCTTC.

CDR3 in DNA: TGTGCCAGCACCAGGGGGTCGTACCAAGAGACCCAGTACTTC. This codes for CASTRGSYQETQYF. The genes are TRBV6-5 and TRBJ2-5; TRBD1 aligns across 7 bases. The CDR3 consists of 14 residues. Germline CDR1 and CDR2: MNHEY and SVGAGI. The V and J ends lost 7 bases and 0 bases, in that order; junction bases with no gene match: 5.

The genes are TRBV15 and TRBJ1-5, with 8 bases lining up with TRBD1. Germline CDR1 LNHNV, CDR2 YYDKDF (reference sequence). The CDR3 is 17 amino acids. J was trimmed by 4 bases and V by 1 base; bases with no gene match: 9. In nucleotides, the CDR3 is TGTGCCACCAGCAGAGGTAGGGACAGGACGTTTAATCAGCCCCAGCATTTT. The encoded protein is CATSRGRDRTFNQPQHF.

The chain links TRBV7-6 to TRBJ2-1; TRBD2 aligns across 12 bases. CDR1 is SGHVS, CDR2 FNYEAQ, per germline. V trimming: 5 bases; J trimming: 5 bases; junction bases outside the gene matches: 10. There are 17 residues in the CDR3. CDR3 DNA: TGTGCCAGCAGCCTCACCGCCTGGACTAGCGGGAACAATGAGCAGTTCTTC. Its translation: CASSLTAWTSGNNEQFF. Combining the CDR3 with reference TRBV7-6 and TRBJ2-1 gives the whole variable domain GAGVSQSPRYKVTKRGQDVALRCDPISGHVSLYWYRQALGQGPEFLTYFNYEAQQDKSGLPNDRFSAERPEGSISTLTIQRTEQRDSAMYRCASSLTAWTSGNNEQFFGPGTRLTVL.

The rearrangement links TRBV7-8 to TRBJ1-5; TRBD1 aligns across 7 bases. Germline CDR1 is SGHVS and CDR2 is FQNEAQ. The CDR3 is made up of 15 amino acids. After removal of 1 base from V and 4 bases from J, the junction contained 4 bases not matched to a gene. CDR3 nucleotides: TGTGCCAGCAGCTTAGAAAGGACAGGAAATCAGCCCCAGCATTTT. Protein sequence: CASSLERTGNQPQHF.

The rearrangement links TRBV5-6 to TRBJ2-7; 9 positions match TRBD2. V trimming: 0 bases; J trimming: 7 bases; junction bases outside the gene matches: 11. CDR3 length equals 16 residues. Germline V gives CDR1 SGHDT, CDR2 YYEEEE. DNA for the CDR3: TGTGCCAGCAGCTTGGAGGTTAGACTAGCGGAAACTGAGCAGTACTTC. Translated: CASSLEVRLAETEQYF.

This clone has just a few counts. The gene calls are TRBV19 and TRBJ2-1, with D possibly being TRBD2 (6 bases). CDR1 is LNHDA, CDR2 SQIVND, per germline (reference sequence). The V gene lost 6 bases and the J gene lost 0 bases, with 15 bases spanning the gap. CDR3 length equals 16 residues. CDR3 sequence reads: CASRRDSGHSYNEQFF. The CDR3 DNA reads TGTGCCAGTAGGAGAGATAGCGGACACTCCTACAATGAGCAGTTCTTC.

The chain is built from TRBV19 and TRBJ2-7; D is perhaps TRBD2 (5 bases). Germline V CDR1 and CDR2: LNHDA, SQIVND (reference sequence). V was trimmed by 4 bases and J by 2 bases, leaving 12 bases between them. The CDR3 sequence is 14 residues long. CDR3 sequence reads: CASSTQLVTYEQYF. CDR3 DNA: TGTGCCAGTAGTACTCAACTAGTGACCTACGAGCAGTACTTC. The variable domain in full, completed from reference TRBV19 and TRBJ2-7, reads DGGITQSPKYLFRKEGQNVTLSCEQNLNHDAMYWYRQDPGQGLRLIYYSQIVNDFQKGDIAEGYSVSREKKESFPLTVTSAQKNPTAFYLCASSTQLVTYEQYFGPGTRLTVT.

This clone has only one observation. The rearrangement uses TRBV21-1 and TRBJ1-1; whether TRBD1, the table's D call, matches the DNA was not checked. TRBV21-1 is tagged as a pseudogene. CDR3 length: 15 residues. CDR3 bases: TGTGCCAGCAGGGGGCGCGAAGGGTTAGGGACTGAAGCTTTCTTT. It codes for CASRGREGLGTEAFF.

The chain links TRBV27 to TRBJ1-6; D gene ambiguous. V gave up 5 bases and J gave up 10 bases, with 15 bases separating them. The germline gives CDR1 MNHEY, CDR2 SMNVEV (reference sequence). The CDR3 covers 14 residues. CDR3 bases: TGTGCCAGCAGTGTCCTCTTTCCTCGGTCACCCCTCCACTTT. This codes for CASSVLFPRSPLHF.

The chain employs TRBV10-3 and TRBJ2-7; TRBD2 agrees at 7 bases. Per the germline V gene, CDR1 is ENHRY and CDR2 is SYGVKD. V shed 3 bases and J 7 bases; nucleotides not matched to a gene: 15. The CDR3 has 16 residues. The CDR3 region has the DNA TGTGCCATCAGTGACGTGGTTCCTAGCGGAGGGGAGGAGCAGTACTTC. Its protein product is CAISDVVPSGGEEQYF.

The rearrangement joins TRBV15 to TRBJ2-1, with 12 bases matching TRBD2. Germline CDR1 reads LNHNV; CDR2 reads YYDKDF (reference sequence). The CDR3 runs 17 residues. V was pared by 5 bases and J by 4 bases, with 9 bases of the junction left unmatched. The CDR3 bases are TGTGCCACCAGCCGTGGACTAGCGGGACCAATTTACAATGAGCAGTTCTTC. It specifies CATSRGLAGPIYNEQFF.

The CDR3 sequence is CASSLTGRGYTF. The CDR3 nucleotides read TGTGCCAGCAGTTTAACCGGGAGGGGCTACACCTTC. The chain has TRBV28 and TRBJ1-2; no reliable D call. The CDR3 spans 12 residues. Germline V CDR1 and CDR2: MDHEN, SYDVKM. With 2 bases removed from V and 8 bases from J, the gap between germline ends came to 9 bases.

The chain is built from TRBV18 and TRBJ2-2; TRBD1 matches 9 bases. The CDR3 extends over 19 amino acids. The V gene's germline CDR1 is KGHSH and CDR2 LQKENI. V was clipped by 3 bases and J by 4 bases; unmatched bases: 15. The CDR3 bases are TGTGCCAGCTCACCTTTACCCGGGACAGGGTTGACGGGCACCGGGGAGCTGTTTTTT. Protein: CASSPLPGTGLTGTGELFF.

CDR3 sequence: CASSIRREGPGELFF. The CDR3 DNA reads TGTGCCAGTAGTATTCGGCGGGAGGGCCCCGGGGAGCTGTTTTTT. V usage is TRBV19 and J usage is TRBJ2-2; TRBD2 agrees at 9 bases. Germline values: CDR1 LNHDA, CDR2 SQIVND (reference sequence). This CDR3 has 15 residues. With V trimmed by 3 bases and J by 6 bases, 5 bases remained unmatched.

This rearrangement joins TRBV3-1 (or the pseudogene TRBV3-2) to TRBJ1-6; D possibly corresponds to TRBD1 (6 bases). V lost 4 bases and J 0 bases, leaving 16 bases between the germline ends. Germline V gives CDR1 LGHDT, CDR2 YNNKEL (reference sequence). The CDR3 sequence is 18 residues long. The CDR3 nucleotides are TGTGCCAGCAGCCCCCGGGGGGCGCTGAGCTCCTATAATTCACCCCTCCACTTT. Translated: CASSPRGALSSYNSPLHF.

V and J are TRBV20-1 and TRBJ1-6, with TRBD1 matching 7 bases. Germline CDR1 DFQATT, CDR2 SNEGSKA (reference sequence). The junction had 6 bases not matched to a gene; V was cut back by 3 bases and J by 4 bases. The CDR3 length is 15 residues. CDR3 amino acids: CSASRGRAYNSPLHF. Here the CDR3 DNA reads TGCAGTGCTAGTAGGGGGCGGGCATATAATTCACCCCTCCACTTT.

In DNA form, the CDR3 reads TGTGCCAGCAACTTAGGGGTTACCTATAATTCACCCCTCCACTTT. Translation: CASNLGVTYNSPLHF. The V and J genes are TRBV5-6 and TRBJ1-6; tentatively, D is TRBD1 (5 bases). From germline, CDR1 is SGHDT and CDR2 YYEEEE. Trimming shortened V by 6 bases and J by 2 bases, and 12 bases separated the two germline ends. The CDR3 spans 15 residues.

This clone was seen a single time. J is TRBJ2-6 and V is TRBV3-1 (or the pseudogene TRBV3-2), with unresolved D. The length of the CDR3 is 17 residues. V lost 3 bases and J 0 bases, leaving 12 bases between the germline ends. The germline V gene has CDR1 LGHDT and CDR2 YNNKEL (reference sequence). The CDR3 region is CASSQVVPLSGANVLTF. The CDR3 DNA is TGTGCCAGCAGCCAGGTCGTACCTCTCTCTGGGGCCAACGTCCTGACTTTC.

The chain recombines TRBV27 with TRBJ1-3, with D unresolved. V lost 8 bases to trimming and J lost 3 bases, with 11 bases between them. Per germline, CDR1 MNHEY and CDR2 SMNVEV (reference sequence). This CDR3 is built from 13 residues. For the CDR3, the DNA is TGTGCCAGCCCCCCCCTTGATGGAAACACCATATATTTT. Its translation: CASPPLDGNTIYF.

V gene TRBV19 combines with J gene TRBJ2-7, with TRBD1 matching 7 bases. CDR1 and CDR2 from the germline V gene are LNHDA and SQIVND (reference sequence). The junction had 14 bases not matched to a gene; V was cut back by 7 bases and J by 5 bases. This CDR3 is 15 amino acids long. The chain's CDR3 is CASTKSMTGPHEQYF. The CDR3 nucleotides read TGTGCCAGTACCAAGTCAATGACAGGGCCTCACGAGCAGTACTTC.

This chain joins TRBV6-1 and TRBJ2-2, with TRBD2 matching 8 bases. Germline V gene data show CDR1 as MNHNS and CDR2 as SASEGT. This CDR3 contains 15 residues. Trimming removed 2 bases from V and 5 bases from J; junction bases left unmatched: 4. CDR3 DNA sequence: TGTGCCAGCAGTGAAAAGCGGGAGTATACCGGGGAGCTGTTTTTT. Its protein is CASSEKREYTGELFF.